The subject of this entry is one TCR beta chain. TCRdb re-called the PCR reads with MiXCR, one entry per CDR3 protein. This table has fewer than 100,000 distinct CDR3 sequences, under 65% appearing once. This sample was included in a study of CDR3 diversity in severe acne. The TCR was taken from a male donor in good health, without acne. Sequencing was performed on blood.

CDR3 residues: CSARLGALGQPQHF. CDR3 in DNA: TGCAGTGCTAGGTTGGGGGCGCTCGGTCAGCCCCAGCATTTT. J is TRBJ1-5 and V is TRBV20-1; tentatively, D is TRBD1 (6 bases). V lost 3 bases and J lost 6, with 15 bases in between. The V gene's germline CDR1 is DFQATT and CDR2 SNEGSKA (reference sequence). This CDR3 has 14 residues.